This T cell receptor beta chain was sequenced in a study of metastatic and nonmetastatic thyroid tumors. Study-wide background: Repertoires from blood and tumor or nodule tissue of malignant and benign thyroid patients were compared.

General observations from the study: TCR beta diversity was reportedly significantly higher in malignant thyroid tumors than benign nodules, in blood and tumor.

Authors' methods: What underpinned the distant-metastasis classifier for papillary thyroid cancer was the set of CDR3 differences across clinicopathological groups. TCRdb re-clonotyped the PCR reads through MiXCR. The authors' filters were not applied to this entry. This table holds more than 25,000 clones, 10% to 11% found once. Thyroid surgery was preceded by no treatment in any patient. Trimming removed 7 bases at V and 1 base at J, with 20 bases between. Germline loops: CDR1 MNHNS, CDR2 SASEGT. The CDR3 sequence is 17 residues long. This clone has ten or more counts. Antigen unknown. Sequencing was done on a sample of blood. The sequence was obtained from a female donor with papillary thyroid cancer or a benign thyroid nodule (not recorded which). Some clones in this sample may be carry-over from other donors' samples. The J gene is TRBJ2-4, the V gene TRBV6-1; D might be TRBD1 (6 bases). The CDR3 DNA follows: TGTGCCAGCATTACCCCGGGACACAGAGGGGCCAAAAACATTCAGTACTTC. Amino acid sequence: CASITPGHRGAKNIQYF.